Below, 19 T cell receptor beta chains from the same sample are listed, as sequenced in a study of T cell changes during pregnancy in multiple sclerosis. Assay used: immunoSEQ multiplex PCR; TCRdb lists only in-frame clones, some missing. Of roughly 32,000 clones in the sample, 75% to 95% are singletons; the top ten hold about 3.6%. Sequences were derived from CD8+ T cells from peripheral blood mononuclear cells, sampled in the second trimester of pregnancy. These receptor sequences come from a female donor in good health, enrolled as a control in a pregnancy study.

This chain connects TRBV30 to TRBJ2-1; 10 bases agree with TRBD1. Trimming cost V 5 bases and J 8 bases; bases outside gene matches: 9. Germline loops: CDR1 GTSNPN, CDR2 SVGIG (reference sequence). The CDR3 spans 14 residues. In DNA form, the CDR3 reads TGTGCCTGGTGTGGGACAGGGGATTTTGATGAGCAGTTCTTC. It encodes CAWCGTGDFDEQFF. Complete variable domain (other parts from reference TRBV30 and TRBJ2-1): SQTIHQWPATLVQPVGSPLSLECTVEGTSNPNLYWYRQAAGRGLQLLFYSVGIGQISSEVPQNLSASRPQDRQFILSSKKLLLSDSGFYLCAWCGTGDFDEQFFGPGTRLTVL.

In nucleotides, the CDR3 is TGCGCCAGCAGTGAGTCTTGGGGGGGATACTATGGCTACACCTTC. This sequence encodes CASSESWGGYYGYTF. The rearrangement joins TRBV10-2 to TRBJ1-2; TRBD1 might be the D (5 bases). The CDR3 has 15 amino acids. The V gene's germline CDR1 is WSHSY and CDR2 SAAADI. Trimming stripped 0 bases from V and 3 bases from J, with 11 bases between.

For this clone: This same CDR3 is encoded by further DNA sequences in the sample. V usage is TRBV12-5 and J usage is TRBJ1-2, with D tentatively TRBD1 (6 bases). This CDR3 comprises 14 residues. The germline V and J ends were trimmed by 5 bases and 0 bases, with 10 bases remaining between them. Germline-derived CDR1 and CDR2 are LGHNT and FRNRAP. CDR3 bases: TGTGCTAGTGGTGAACAGGGCGCTAACTATGGCTACACCTTC. This encodes CASGEQGANYGYTF.

This clone was picked up one time. The genes are TRBV5-6 and TRBJ2-4; D gene ambiguous. Germline assignment: CDR1 SGHDT and CDR2 YYEEEE. V lost 2 bases and J lost 0, with 12 bases in between. This CDR3 comprises 16 residues. In DNA form, the CDR3 reads TGTGCCAGCAGCTTTGGTGTGACGGGAGCCAAAAACATTCAGTACTTC. Translation: CASSFGVTGAKNIQYF.

This chain joins TRBV12-5 and TRBJ2-1; D unclear. Germline values: CDR1 LGHNT, CDR2 FRNRAP. This CDR3 comprises 13 residues. Trimming shortened V by 2 bases and J by 8 bases, and 10 bases separated the two germline ends. The CDR3 sequence is CASGLSKYHEQFF. CDR3 DNA sequence: TGTGCTAGTGGTTTGTCTAAATACCATGAGCAGTTCTTC.

V usage is TRBV7-9 and J usage is TRBJ1-2; tentatively, D is TRBD1 (5 bases). Germline V gene data show CDR1 as SEHNR and CDR2 as FQNEAQ (reference sequence). The CDR3 is 14 residues long. Deletions cut 0 bases from V and 8 bases from J, with 13 bases between. The CDR3 protein is CASSLALQGGGYTF. Here the CDR3 DNA reads TGTGCCAGCAGCTTAGCACTTCAGGGTGGCGGCTACACCTTC.

The chain is built from TRBV7-6 and TRBJ2-3; D perhaps matches TRBD2 (7 bases). Trimming stripped 7 bases from V and 2 bases from J, with 19 bases between. The CDR3 consists of 16 residues. Germline loops: CDR1 SGHVS, CDR2 FNYEAQ. The CDR3 reads CASTHHGGLNTDTQYF. As DNA, the CDR3 is TGTGCCAGCACCCATCACGGGGGGCTTAACACAGATACGCAGTATTTT.

The chain couples TRBV11-3 to TRBJ2-2, with D unresolved. V was clipped by 5 bases and J by 4 bases, with 5 bases between them. CDR3 length: 12 amino acids. CDR1 is SGHNT and CDR2 is YENEEA in the germline V gene. CDR3 sequence (DNA): TGTGCCAGCAGCCCCCGCACCGGGGAGCTGTTTTTT. Translated: CASSPRTGELFF.

The chain joins TRBV5-4 to TRBJ1-1; tentative D call: TRBD1 (5 bases). CDR3 length: 16 amino acids. Deletions cut 5 bases from V and 13 bases from J, with 30 bases between. CDR1 and CDR2 from the germline V gene are SGHNT and YYREEE (reference sequence). The CDR3 spells CASSSPTGGPVLTGFF. The CDR3 region has the DNA TGTGCCAGCAGTTCCCCGACGGGGGGTCCAGTTTTGACGGGTTTCTTT.

The chain recombines TRBV7-2 with TRBJ1-1; 8 bases agree with TRBD1. The CDR3 runs 15 residues. CDR1 and CDR2 from the germline V gene are SGHTA and FQGNSA. The ends lost 3 bases at V and 6 bases at J; junction bases unmatched: 9. The CDR3: CASSFGQGLWAEAFF. Written as DNA, the CDR3 is TGTGCCAGCAGCTTTGGACAGGGCCTTTGGGCTGAAGCTTTCTTT.

The chain links TRBV4-3 to TRBJ2-7; TRBD1 is a possible D gene (5 bases). The germline V gene has CDR1 LGHNA and CDR2 YSLEER. Trimming shortened V by 5 bases and J by 2 bases, and 19 bases separated the two germline ends. CDR3 length: 16 amino acids. This CDR3 reads CASSKGVGTRAYEQYF. CDR3 nucleotides: TGCGCCAGCAGCAAAGGGGTAGGTACCAGGGCCTACGAGCAGTACTTC.

The chain is built from TRBV14 and TRBJ2-7; TRBD2 might be the D (6 bases). V was shortened by 0 bases and J by 6 bases, with 12 bases between the two germline ends. The CDR3 runs 14 residues. Germline CDR1 SGHDN, CDR2 FVKESK. CDR3 in DNA: TGTGCCAGCAGCCAAGATCTTGCGGGGCGCGAGCAGTACTTC. This translates into CASSQDLAGREQYF.

V and J are TRBV5-1 and TRBJ2-2, with D tentatively TRBD2 (5 bases). Germline assignment: CDR1 SGHRS and CDR2 YFSETQ. Deletions cut 4 bases from V and 10 bases from J, with 11 bases between. This CDR3 contains 12 residues. CDR3 in amino acids: CASSPEAEELFF. In DNA, the CDR3 is TGCGCCAGCAGCCCGGAGGCTGAGGAGCTGTTTTTT.

Only one count was recorded for this clone. The chain recombines TRBV6-6 with TRBJ1-2; D call uncertain. CDR1 MNHNY and CDR2 SVGAGI come from the germline V gene (reference sequence). V dropped 0 bases and J dropped 3 bases, with 8 bases sitting between them. The CDR3 is made up of 14 amino acids. CDR3 nucleotide sequence: TGTGCCAGCAGTTACTCGGCAGAAGACTATGGCTACACCTTC. It yields the protein CASSYSAEDYGYTF.

The gene calls are TRBV27 and TRBJ1-3; 7 positions match TRBD1. The CDR3 runs 15 residues. With V trimmed by 6 bases and J by 2 bases, 7 bases remained unmatched. Germline loops: CDR1 MNHEY, CDR2 SMNVEV (reference sequence). The CDR3 coding sequence is TGTGCCAGCAGCCGGGACCAGGGGGCTGGAAACACCATATATTTT. Protein: CASSRDQGAGNTIYF.

The chain joins TRBV14 to TRBJ2-2, with D possibly being TRBD1 (6 bases). The germline gives CDR1 SGHDN, CDR2 FVKESK. This CDR3 is 15 amino acids long. The V gene lost 5 bases and the J gene lost 1 base, with 11 bases spanning the gap. Written as DNA, the CDR3 is TGTGCCAGCAGCTCATTGGACAGGAACACCGGGGAGCTGTTTTTT. It yields the protein CASSSLDRNTGELFF.

The chain combines TRBV7-3 with TRBJ2-7; 8 nucleotides agree with TRBD2. This CDR3 region has 16 residues. The ends lost 2 bases at V and 4 bases at J; junction bases unmatched: 10. Germline V gene lookup returns CDR1 SGHTA and CDR2 FQGTGA. The CDR3 DNA reads as TGTGCCAGCAGCTTAGAAGGGTTTAGCGGGACGTACGAGCAGTACTTC. It codes for CASSLEGFSGTYEQYF.

This clone was recorded once. The chain employs TRBV15 and TRBJ1-6; no clear D gene. CDR3 length: 15 amino acids. Trimming cost V 1 base and J 10 bases, with 14 bases left between them. Germline V gives CDR1 LNHNV, CDR2 YYDKDF (reference sequence). The CDR3 loop is CATSRGRDTSSPLHF. The CDR3 DNA is TGTGCCACCAGCAGAGGGAGGGATACGTCCTCACCCCTCCACTTT.

V is TRBV6-4 and J is TRBJ2-7; D is perhaps TRBD2 (6 bases). In germline, CDR1 is MRHNA, CDR2 SNTAGT. The CDR3 sequence is 15 residues long. Trimming took off 1 base at V and 1 base at J, with 11 bases between the two ends. The CDR3 sequence is CASSDWAGPSYEQYF. In DNA, the CDR3 is TGTGCCAGCAGTGACTGGGCGGGGCCGTCCTACGAGCAGTACTTC.